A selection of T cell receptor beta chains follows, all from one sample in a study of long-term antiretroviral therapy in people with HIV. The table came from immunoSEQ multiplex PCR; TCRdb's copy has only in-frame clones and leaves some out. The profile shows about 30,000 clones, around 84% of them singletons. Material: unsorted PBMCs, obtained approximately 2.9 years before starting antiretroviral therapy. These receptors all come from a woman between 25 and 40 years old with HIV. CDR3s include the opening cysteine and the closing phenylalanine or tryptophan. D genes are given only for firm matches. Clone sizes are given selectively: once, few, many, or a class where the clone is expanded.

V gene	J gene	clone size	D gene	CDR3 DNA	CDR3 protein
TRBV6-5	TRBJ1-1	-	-	TGTGCCAGCAGTACACGGGGGGTGAACACTGAAGCTTTCTTT	CASSTRGVNTEAFF
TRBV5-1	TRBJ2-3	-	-	TGCGCCAGCAGCTTTCCCCAGGAGACAGATACGCAGTATTTT	CASSFPQETDTQYF
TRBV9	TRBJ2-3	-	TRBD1	TGTGCCAGCAGCGGAGGACAGGGTTTGCGCACAGATACGCAGTATTTT	CASSGGQGLRTDTQYF
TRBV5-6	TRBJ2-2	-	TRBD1	TGTGCCAGCAGAGCCTCGAGACAGGGGGCCCACACCGGGGAGCTGTTTTTT	CASRASRQGAHTGELFF
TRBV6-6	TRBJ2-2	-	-	TGTGCCAGCTACGGGAACACCGGGGAGCTGTTTTTT	CASYGNTGELFF
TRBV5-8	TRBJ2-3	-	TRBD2	TGTGCCAGCAGCCATGGACTAGCGGGGGGGCATAAGTATTTT	CASSHGLAGGHKYF
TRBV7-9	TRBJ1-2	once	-	TGTGCCAGGGAGGGGGGGGCGAGCGGCTACACCTTC	CAREGGASGYTF
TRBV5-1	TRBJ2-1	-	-	TGCGCCAGCAGCCCGCCAGTAGGGGACAACAATGAGCAGTTCTTC	CASSPPVGDNNEQFF
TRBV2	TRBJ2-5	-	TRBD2	TGTGCCACAGCGCTTGGGGGGGACCTCCAAGAGACCCAGTACTTC	CATALGGDLQETQYF
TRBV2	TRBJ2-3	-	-	TGTGCCAGCAGGGGGACGGTCAACGAGCAGTATTTT	CASRGTVNEQYF
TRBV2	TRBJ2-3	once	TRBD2	TGTGCCAGCAGTGTGGCGGGGGGGCCGACAGATACGCAGTATTTT	CASSVAGGPTDTQYF
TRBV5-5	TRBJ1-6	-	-	TGTGCCAGCAGCTCGTTCGGTCCCAGAAGCTCCTATAATTCACCCCTCCACTTT	CASSSFGPRSSYNSPLHF
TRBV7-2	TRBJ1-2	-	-	TGTGCCAGCAGCTATCTGACAGAGATTTATGGCTACACCTTC	CASSYLTEIYGYTF
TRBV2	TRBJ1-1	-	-	TGTGCCAGTCAGGCGAACACTGAAGCTTTCTTT	CASQANTEAFF
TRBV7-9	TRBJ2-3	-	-	TGTGCCAGCAGTTTTAGCACAGATACGCAGTATTTT	CASSFSTDTQYF